The 21 T cell receptor beta chains below all came from one sample that was sequenced in a study of blood T cell repertoires in COVID-19. Measured with immunoSEQ multiplex PCR; TCRdb has only the in-frame clones, and not every one. Of 220,000 or so clones in the sample, almost 90% were seen once. The specimen was PBMCs or T cells enriched from blood (not recorded which). These receptors were obtained from a man aged 30-40 years who had been exposed to COVID-19.

The table lists this clone with a few counts. J is TRBJ2-4 and V is TRBV19, with unresolved D. Per the germline V gene, CDR1 is LNHDA and CDR2 is SQIVND (reference sequence). V was pared by 5 bases and J by 6 bases, with 8 bases between. The CDR3 loop spans 12 amino acids. The CDR3 spells CASSPTGNIQYF. CDR3 in DNA: TGTGCCAGTAGTCCCACCGGAAACATTCAGTACTTC.

This chain connects TRBV3-1 (or the pseudogene TRBV3-2) to TRBJ1-2; weak D call: TRBD1 (5 bases). Trimming took off 3 bases at V and 6 bases at J, with 14 bases between the two ends. There are 14 residues in the CDR3. Germline loops: CDR1 LGHDT, CDR2 YNNKEL (reference sequence). CDR3 DNA: TGTGCCAGCAGCCAGACCCGGGACTTGGATGGCTACACCTTC. Its protein is CASSQTRDLDGYTF.

This chain joins TRBV27 and TRBJ2-2; TRBD1 matches at 9 bases. Germline V CDR1 and CDR2: MNHEY, SMNVEV (reference sequence). This CDR3 has 16 amino acids. V trimming: 7 bases; J trimming: 5 bases; junction bases outside the gene matches: 11. CDR3 coding DNA: TGTGCCAGCACTTCCTACGACAGGGGGGGAACCGGGGAGCTGTTTTTT. Encoded protein: CASTSYDRGGTGELFF.

The table lists this clone with a few counts. The chain employs TRBV18 and TRBJ2-7, with 8 bases aligning to TRBD2. From germline, CDR1 is KGHSH and CDR2 LQKENI. Germline trimming cut 4 bases from V and 2 bases from J; bases unmatched to any gene: 7. This CDR3 is built from 15 residues. The CDR3 nucleotides read TGTGCCAGCTCACAGAGGGCGGGGGGAACCTACGAGCAGTACTTC. It translates to CASSQRAGGTYEQYF.

CDR3 sequence reads: CASSPEYGTDGNTIYF. The CDR3 DNA reads as TGTGCCAGCAGCCCAGAATATGGGACAGACGGAAACACCATATATTTT. J is TRBJ1-3 and V is TRBV3-1 (or the pseudogene TRBV3-2); 7 bases match TRBD1. The V gene's germline CDR1 is LGHDT and CDR2 YNNKEL (reference sequence). CDR3 size: 16 residues. With V trimmed by 4 bases and J by 4 bases, 10 bases remained unmatched.

The rearrangement joins TRBV2 to TRBJ2-5; 9 bases fit TRBD2. CDR3 length: 12 residues. Germline V CDR1 and CDR2: SNHLY, FYNNEI. V trimming: 7 bases; J trimming: 7 bases; junction bases outside the gene matches: 4. The CDR3 protein is CASNPAGGTQYF. The CDR3 region has the DNA TGTGCCAGCAACCCAGCGGGGGGGACCCAGTACTTC.

This chain uses TRBV18 with TRBJ2-3; D remains ambiguous. The germline V gene has CDR1 KGHSH and CDR2 LQKENI. The CDR3 has 12 residues. The V gene lost 4 bases and the J gene lost 5 bases, with 7 bases spanning the gap. Here the CDR3 DNA reads TGTGCCAGCTCACAAACTGGAGATACGCAGTATTTT. This encodes CASSQTGDTQYF.

The chain employs TRBV6-5 and TRBJ1-5; D uncertain. CDR1 MNHEY and CDR2 SVGAGI come from the germline V gene. The germline V and J ends were trimmed by 0 bases and 4 bases, with 7 bases remaining between them. The CDR3 sequence is 14 residues long. This CDR3 reads CASSYSALNQPQHF. The CDR3 DNA is TGTGCCAGCAGTTACTCGGCCTTAAATCAGCCCCAGCATTTT.

The rearrangement links TRBV7-9 to TRBJ2-3; the match to TRBD1 covers 7 bases. V was clipped by 5 bases and J by 9 bases; unmatched bases: 11. This CDR3 spans 14 amino acids. The germline CDR1 and CDR2 sequences are SEHNR and FQNEAQ (reference sequence). The CDR3 loop reads CASSITGASGTQYF. The CDR3 region has the DNA TGTGCCAGCAGCATCACAGGGGCCAGTGGGACGCAGTATTTT.

CDR3 loop: CASRGGPGDNEQYF. The CDR3 DNA is TGTGCCAGCCGGGGGGGGCCCGGAGACAACGAGCAGTACTTC. The chain is built from TRBV19 and TRBJ2-7; 8 nucleotides line up with TRBD2. CDR3 length: 14 amino acids. The germline V gene has CDR1 LNHDA and CDR2 SQIVND (reference sequence). V lost 9 bases and J lost 5; bases outside the gene matches: 12.

The chain carries TRBV4-2 and TRBJ1-1, with a tentative D call TRBD1 (5 bases). Germline assignment: CDR1 LGHNA and CDR2 YNFKEQ. Trimming stripped 0 bases from V and 1 base from J, with 15 bases between. The CDR3 contains 17 residues. The CDR3 coding sequence is TGTGCCAGCAGCCAAGAGCGGCAGGGAGGTAGGAACACTGAAGCTTTCTTT. This translates into CASSQERQGGRNTEAFF.

The genes are TRBV5-1 and TRBJ1-6; the match to TRBD1 covers 7 bases. The trim removed 5 bases at V and 7 bases at J, leaving 6 bases unmatched. This CDR3 spans 14 amino acids. The germline V gene encodes CDR1 SGHRS and CDR2 YFSETQ. This CDR3 reads CASSNGTANSPLHF. CDR3 DNA: TGCGCCAGCAGTAATGGGACAGCAAATTCACCCCTCCACTTT.

CDR3 loop: CASSTTGKNTEAFF. CDR3 coding DNA: TGCGCCAGCAGCACGACAGGGAAGAACACTGAAGCTTTCTTT. This chain links TRBV5-1 with TRBJ1-1, with 7 bases lining up with TRBD1. CDR1 and CDR2 (germline): SGHRS, YFSETQ. J lost 1 base, V lost 4 bases, and 4 bases had no gene match. This CDR3 region has 14 residues.

V usage is TRBV2 and J usage is TRBJ2-3; 9 bases agree with TRBD2. Germline-derived CDR1 and CDR2 are SNHLY and FYNNEI. The V gene end was trimmed by 3 bases and the J gene end by 4 bases; junction bases not matched to a gene: 5. The CDR3 sequence is 15 residues long. Here the CDR3 reads CASSERGGNADTQYF. The CDR3 DNA is TGTGCCAGCAGTGAGCGGGGGGGAAATGCAGATACGCAGTATTTT.

V and J are TRBV9 and TRBJ2-2, with 10 bases aligning to TRBD2. The CDR3 covers 17 residues. The V gene end was trimmed by 2 bases and the J gene end by 6 bases; junction bases not matched to a gene: 10. Germline V gives CDR1 SGDLS, CDR2 YYNGEE. As DNA, the CDR3 is TGTGCCAGCAGCGTCAACCGAGCGGGGGGGCCAGCCGGGGAGCTGTTTTTT. This translates into CASSVNRAGGPAGELFF. Supplemented by reference TRBV9 and TRBJ2-2, the full variable domain reads DSGVTQTPKHLITATGQRVTLRCSPRSGDLSVYWYQQSLDQGLQFLIQYYNGEERAKGNILERFSAQQFPDLHSELNLSSLELGDSALYFCASSVNRAGGPAGELFFGEGSRLTVL.

This sequence joins TRBV30 and TRBJ1-6; 9 positions agree with TRBD1. Germline V gene data show CDR1 as GTSNPN and CDR2 as SVGIG (reference sequence). This CDR3 has 14 residues. The V segment lost 5 bases and the J segment 7 bases; nucleotides outside the gene matches: 6. The CDR3: CAWSLGQGNSPLHF. The CDR3, as DNA: TGTGCCTGGTCCTTGGGACAGGGAAATTCACCCCTCCACTTT.

DNA for the CDR3: TGTGCCAGCAGCCACCAGACAGGGGAGGGGGCTAATGAGCAGTTCTTC. Translating it yields CASSHQTGEGANEQFF. The chain combines TRBV9 with TRBJ2-1; tentatively, D is TRBD1 (8 bases). The CDR3 runs 16 residues. Germline CDR1 reads SGDLS; CDR2 reads YYNGEE. V was clipped by 4 bases and J by 7 bases, with 21 bases between them.

The chain recombines TRBV2 with TRBJ1-1; TRBD1 matches 9 bases. The CDR3 is made up of 14 amino acids. Germline V lookup: CDR1 SNHLY, CDR2 FYNNEI. V trimming: 7 bases; J trimming: 3 bases; junction bases outside the gene matches: 6. The CDR3 DNA reads TGTGCCAGCATCCCCGGGACAGGGTACACTGAAGCTTTCTTT. It translates to CASIPGTGYTEAFF.

This chain links TRBV2 with TRBJ1-4; D gene unclear. CDR1 SNHLY and CDR2 FYNNEI come from the germline V gene. Trimming removed 4 bases at V and 5 bases at J, with 14 bases between. The CDR3 runs to 15 residues. CDR3 sequence: CASSVRQASNEKLFF. CDR3 DNA: TGTGCCAGCAGTGTTAGGCAGGCTTCCAATGAAAAACTGTTTTTT.

The chain recombines TRBV30 with TRBJ2-3, with 7 bases matching TRBD1. Germline CDR1 reads GTSNPN; CDR2 reads SVGIG (reference sequence). The trim removed 3 bases at V and 0 bases at J, leaving 6 bases unmatched. This CDR3 is built from 15 residues. The CDR3 protein is CAWSENRGSTDTQYF. As DNA, the CDR3 is TGTGCCTGGAGCGAAAACAGGGGAAGCACAGATACGCAGTATTTT.

The V call is TRBV5-5, the J call TRBJ1-1, with unresolved D. V was cut by 1 base and J by 0 bases, with 7 bases left in between. CDR3 length equals 14 residues. Per germline, CDR1 SGHKS and CDR2 YYEKEE (reference sequence). The CDR3 nucleotides are TGTGCCAGCAGCTTGTCCGGGATGAACACTGAAGCTTTCTTT. Encoded protein: CASSLSGMNTEAFF.